These T cell receptor beta chains were read from a single sample in a study of blood T cell repertoires in COVID-19. Some clones are missing from TCRdb's copy, which holds only in-frame ones; the method was immunoSEQ multiplex PCR. The sample contains some 400,000 clones, roughly 89% of which appear only once. Sequenced: peripheral blood. The receptors come from a young man with active or convalescent COVID-19. CDR3s include the opening cysteine and the closing phenylalanine or tryptophan. A D gene is named only where the DNA matches it firmly. Clone size is shown for a subset of rows, as once, few, many or a class of expanded clone.

>TRBJ2-1|.|.|TRBV29-1
CSVEATGLKQFF
TGCAGCGTTGAAGCAACCGGGTTAAAGCAGTTCTTC
>TRBJ2-3|once|TRBD1|TRBV28
CASSFGGFPGTGTDTQYF
TGTGCCAGCAGTTTTGGGGGGTTTCCGGGGACAGGGACAGATACGCAGTATTTT
>TRBJ2-2|once|TRBD1|TRBV5-5
CASSLIRGLTGELFF
TGTGCCAGCAGCCTAATCAGGGGGCTTACCGGGGAGCTGTTTTTT
>TRBJ2-7|.|TRBD2|TRBV6-2/TRBV6-3
CASSLSGSRSYEQYF
TGTGCCAGCAGTCTTAGCGGGAGCCGCTCCTACGAGCAGTACTTC
>TRBJ2-3|.|TRBD1|TRBV15
CATSTTGERGTQYF
TGTGCCACCAGCACTACAGGGGAGCGAGGTACGCAGTATTTT
>TRBJ2-7|.|TRBD2|TRBV9
CASSAGTSRIYEQYF
TGTGCCAGCAGCGCAGGGACTAGCAGAATTTACGAGCAGTACTTC
>TRBJ2-1|few|TRBD1|TRBV24-1
CATSDPRDRVMNEQFF
TGTGCCACCAGTGATCCGCGGGACAGGGTAATGAATGAGCAGTTCTTC
>TRBJ1-4|.|TRBD1|TRBV7-2
CASSSTGGHEKLFF
TGTGCCAGCAGCTCGACAGGGGGGCATGAAAAACTGTTTTTT
>TRBJ2-1|.|.|TRBV5-1
CASSLGPGTTYNEQFF
TGCGCCAGCAGCTTGGGTCCGGGAACCACCTACAATGAGCAGTTCTTC
>TRBJ2-7|.|TRBD1|TRBV12-3/TRBV12-4
CASRDRGSYEQYF
TGTGCCAGCAGGGACAGGGGCTCCTACGAGCAGTACTTC
>TRBJ2-1|.|TRBD2|TRBV7-2
CASSPGTRYNEQFF
TGTGCCAGCAGCCCCGGGACTAGGTACAATGAGCAGTTCTTC
>TRBJ2-7|.|.|TRBV7-2
CASSFHSIYSVDYEQYF
TGTGCCAGCAGCTTCCACTCAATATATAGCGTCGACTACGAGCAGTACTTC
>TRBJ2-5|once|.|TRBV28
CASGEGDSETQYF
TGTGCCAGCGGGGAGGGGGATTCGGAGACCCAGTACTTC
>TRBJ1-1|.|.|TRBV2
CASRTDSTEAFF
TGTGCCAGCAGAACGGACAGCACTGAAGCTTTCTTT
>TRBJ2-1|.|.|TRBV30
CAWSSVGASEQFF
TGTGCCTGGAGTTCAGTGGGAGCTAGTGAGCAGTTCTTC
>TRBJ1-1|.|TRBD1|TRBV3-1/TRBV3-2
CASTVRGRGTEAFF
TGTGCCAGCACAGTCAGGGGGCGTGGCACTGAAGCTTTCTTT
>TRBJ2-4|.|TRBD1|TRBV19
CASSTGQVGLSKNIQYF
TGTGCCAGTAGTACAGGACAGGTGGGGTTGTCCAAAAACATTCAGTACTTC
>TRBJ1-2|.|.|TRBV27
CASGPPGGIYGYTF
TGTGCCAGTGGACCCCCGGGGGGGATCTATGGCTACACCTTC
>TRBJ1-2|.|.|TRBV29-1
CSAQGRVGYGYTF
TGCAGCGCCCAGGGGCGGGTCGGCTATGGCTACACCTTC
>TRBJ1-2|.|TRBD1|TRBV19
CASSTKRGQNYGYTF
TGTGCCAGTAGTACAAAGAGGGGACAGAACTATGGCTACACCTTC
>TRBJ2-1|.|.|TRBV7-8
CASRNRDNSYNEQFF
TGTGCCAGCAGAAACCGGGACAACTCCTACAATGAGCAGTTCTTC
>TRBJ2-2|.|TRBD2|TRBV9
CASSVVAGGMGGELFF
TGTGCCAGCAGCGTAGTTGCGGGGGGTATGGGCGGGGAGCTGTTTTTT
>TRBJ1-3|.|.|TRBV2
CASSEARGQGSLRNTIYF
TGTGCCAGCAGTGAAGCGCGTGGTCAGGGGAGTCTTAGAAACACCATATATTTT
>TRBJ2-5|.|.|TRBV9
CASSVGVVGEETQYF
TGTGCCAGCAGCGTAGGAGTGGTTGGGGAGGAGACCCAGTACTTC
>TRBJ2-3|.|TRBD2|TRBV7-3
CASSLGGAGSTDTQYF
TGTGCCAGCAGCTTGGGAGGGGCGGGAAGCACAGATACGCAGTATTTT
>TRBJ1-2|.|.|TRBV9
CASSPRGATNYGYTF
TGTGCCAGCAGCCCCCGTGGAGCTACTAACTATGGCTACACCTTC
>TRBJ1-5|few|.|TRBV4-1
CASSQDGRGSNQPQHF
TGCGCCAGCAGCCAAGATGGGAGGGGGAGCAATCAGCCCCAGCATTTT
>TRBJ1-4|.|TRBD1|TRBV6-5
CASSSQGANEKLFF
TGTGCCAGCAGTTCACAGGGGGCTAATGAAAAACTGTTTTTT
>TRBJ1-1|.|.|TRBV4-3
CASSQFTGNSEAFF
TGCGCCAGCAGCCAATTTACAGGGAATTCGGAAGCTTTCTTT
>TRBJ1-6|.|.|TRBV5-1
CASSSRAAYNSPLHF
TGCGCCAGCAGCAGCAGGGCTGCCTATAATTCACCCCTCCACTTT
>TRBJ1-6|.|.|TRBV6-5
CATPPGDSPLHF
TGTGCCACCCCGCCGGGTGATTCACCCCTCCACTTT
>TRBJ2-7|.|TRBD2|TRBV6-4
CASSVTSGAYEQYF
TGTGCCAGCAGTGTGACTAGCGGGGCCTACGAGCAGTACTTC
>TRBJ1-1|.|.|TRBV7-2
CASSLEPQNTEAFF
TGTGCCAGCAGCTTAGAGCCCCAGAACACTGAAGCTTTCTTT
>TRBJ1-4|.|.|TRBV4-1
CASSQGGLNEKLFF
TGCGCCAGCAGCCAAGGAGGCCTCAATGAAAAACTGTTTTTT
>TRBJ2-1|.|TRBD2|TRBV10-1
CASGTKRDSYNEQFF
TGCGCCAGCGGAACTAAGCGGGACTCCTACAATGAGCAGTTCTTC
>TRBJ1-2|.|TRBD1|TRBV14
CASSPPRDRGYGYTF
TGTGCCAGCAGCCCCCCCCGGGACAGGGGCTATGGCTACACCTTC
>TRBJ2-7|.|.|TRBV13
CASSLAAGKFNEQYF
TGTGCCAGCAGCTTAGCCGCAGGAAAGTTCAACGAGCAGTACTTC
>TRBJ1-1|.|TRBD1|TRBV9
CASSRSGTENTEAFF
TGTGCCAGCAGCCGTTCCGGGACAGAGAACACTGAAGCTTTCTTT
>TRBJ1-6|.|TRBD1|TRBV7-2
CASSLGQGANGSPLHF
TGTGCCAGCAGCTTGGGACAGGGGGCGAACGGTTCACCCCTCCACTTT
>TRBJ2-7|.|.|TRBV25-1
CASSESRGSRYEQYF
TGTGCCAGCAGTGAATCGCGAGGTAGTAGGTACGAGCAGTACTTC
>TRBJ1-3|.|.|TRBV12-3/TRBV12-4
CAAWRLTGNTIYF
TGTGCCGCCTGGAGACTGACTGGAAACACCATATATTTT
>TRBJ1-2|.|TRBD1|TRBV27
CASSQGAGYYGYTF
TGTGCCAGCAGTCAGGGGGCGGGGTACTATGGCTACACCTTC
>TRBJ1-2|.|TRBD1|TRBV25-1
CASRGTDSNYGYTF
TGTGCCAGCAGAGGGACAGACTCTAACTATGGCTACACCTTC
>TRBJ1-2|once|.|TRBV29-1
CSVLRTDNYGYTF
TGCAGCGTGCTGCGGACAGATAACTATGGCTACACCTTC
>TRBJ2-2|.|.|TRBV19
CASGRLVGATGELFF
TGTGCCAGTGGGCGACTAGTGGGAGCCACCGGGGAGCTGTTTTTT
>TRBJ2-1|.|.|TRBV30
CAWSVRTGAYNEQFF
TGTGCCTGGAGTGTGCGTACCGGGGCCTACAATGAGCAGTTCTTC
>TRBJ1-5|.|TRBD1|TRBV28
CASSSDRVFQPQHF
TGTGCCAGCAGTTCCGACAGGGTTTTTCAGCCCCAGCATTTT
>TRBJ1-2|.|.|TRBV27
CASRNRGTPQGYTF
TGTGCCAGCAGGAACCGAGGGACACCCCAAGGCTACACCTTC
>TRBJ2-5|.|TRBD2|TRBV6-2/TRBV6-3
CASSLAGGAVETQYF
TGTGCCAGCAGCCTAGCGGGGGGGGCCGTAGAGACCCAGTACTTC
>TRBJ2-2|once|TRBD2|TRBV7-2
CASSPRTSSRELFF
TGTGCCAGCAGCCCCCGGACTAGTTCTCGGGAGCTGTTTTTT
>TRBJ1-3|.|.|TRBV7-2
CASSSRQVSGNTIYF
TGTGCCAGCAGCTCACGACAGGTCTCTGGAAACACCATATATTTT